This TCR beta chain emerged from a study of cytomegalovirus exposure and HLA in healthy donors. Study outcomes and limitations: The study labeled around 160 TCR beta chains cytomegalovirus-associated. The classifier was said to identify cytomegalovirus status with high specificity and sensitivity.

The method was immunoSEQ multiplex PCR; TCRdb's version includes in-frame clones alone and lacks a portion of them. The profile covers 250,000 to 300,000 clones, with around 86% appearing a single time and more than 0.8% taken by the ten largest. Worth noting for this clone: The antigen is unknown.

The CDR3 spans 15 residues. Germline lookup yields CDR1 MGHDK and CDR2 SYGVNS. V was cut by 1 base and J by 0 bases, with 9 bases left in between. The V call is TRBV25-1, the J call TRBJ1-1; unclear D gene. This sequence originates from a woman between 18 and 30 years old in good health and CMV-seronegative. Sequencing was carried out using PBMCs. The chain's CDR3 is CASSEFGVLNTEAFF. Written as DNA, the CDR3 is TGTGCCAGCAGTGAATTCGGGGTCTTGAACACTGAAGCTTTCTTT. Complete variable domain (other parts from reference TRBV25-1 and TRBJ1-1): EADIYQTPRYLVIGTGKKITLECSQTMGHDKMYWYQQDPGMELHLIHYSYGVNSTEKGDLSSESTVSRIRTEHFPLTLESARPSHTSQYLCASSEFGVLNTEAFFGQGTRLTVV.